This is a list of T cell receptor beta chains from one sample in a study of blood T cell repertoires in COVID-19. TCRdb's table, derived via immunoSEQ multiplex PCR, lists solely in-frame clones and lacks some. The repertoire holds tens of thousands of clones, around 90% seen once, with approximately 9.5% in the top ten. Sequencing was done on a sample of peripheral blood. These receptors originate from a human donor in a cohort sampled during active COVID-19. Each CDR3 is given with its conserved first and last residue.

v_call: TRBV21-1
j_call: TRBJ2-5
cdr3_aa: CASRALAYRKSHQETQYF

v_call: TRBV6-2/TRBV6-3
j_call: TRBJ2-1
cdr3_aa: CASSYRQGNEQFF

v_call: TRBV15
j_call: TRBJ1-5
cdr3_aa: CATSRDHLKNQPQHF

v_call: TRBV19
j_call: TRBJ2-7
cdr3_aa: CASSGQGYSYEQYF

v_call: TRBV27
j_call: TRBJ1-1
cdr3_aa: CASSFTGTGIANTEAFF

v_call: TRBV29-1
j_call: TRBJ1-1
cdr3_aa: CSGDRGTEAFF

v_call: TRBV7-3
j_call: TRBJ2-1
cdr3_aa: CASSLKLAGEQFF

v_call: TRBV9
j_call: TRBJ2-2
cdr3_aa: CASNRQGEAGELFF

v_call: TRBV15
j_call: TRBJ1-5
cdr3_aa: CATSKKKLVPQHF

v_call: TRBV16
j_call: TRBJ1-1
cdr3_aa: CASSPTRSTEAFF

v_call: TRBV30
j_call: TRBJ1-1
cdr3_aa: CAWKFGQLNTEAFF

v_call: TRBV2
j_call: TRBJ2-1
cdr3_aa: CASNGGLYNEQFF

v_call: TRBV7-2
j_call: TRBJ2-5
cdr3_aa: CASSLRGFFQETQYF

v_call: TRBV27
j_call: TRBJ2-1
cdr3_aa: CASSWAWGESYNEQFF

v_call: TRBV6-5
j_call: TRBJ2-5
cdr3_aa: CASRTLGGPQETQYF

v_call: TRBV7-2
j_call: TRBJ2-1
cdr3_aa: CASSSEVVGEQFF

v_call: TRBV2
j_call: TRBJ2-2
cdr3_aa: CASSDAQGLNTGELFF

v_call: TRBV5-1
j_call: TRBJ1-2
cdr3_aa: CASSRTDGAEGYTF

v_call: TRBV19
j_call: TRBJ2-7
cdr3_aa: CASSGHIGAYEQYF

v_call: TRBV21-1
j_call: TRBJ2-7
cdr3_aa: CASNSRDTPYEQYF

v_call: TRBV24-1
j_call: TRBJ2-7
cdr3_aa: CATSDWTSGRYEQYF

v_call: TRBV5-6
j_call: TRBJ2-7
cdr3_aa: CASSLGDREAYEQYF

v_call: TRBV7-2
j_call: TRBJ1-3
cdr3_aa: CASSAQTGLGGNTIYF

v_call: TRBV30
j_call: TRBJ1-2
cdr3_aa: CAWSLPPRGNYGYTF

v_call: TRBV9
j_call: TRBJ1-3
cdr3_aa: CASSVGGGTDPRNTIYF

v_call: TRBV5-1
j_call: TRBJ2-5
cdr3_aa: CASRYGSGGQETQYF

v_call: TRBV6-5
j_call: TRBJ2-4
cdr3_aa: CASSYGGADKNIQYF

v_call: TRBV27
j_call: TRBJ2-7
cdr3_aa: CASSSEGTALYEQYF

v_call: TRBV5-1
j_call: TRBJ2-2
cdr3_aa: CASSLEGGGTGELFF

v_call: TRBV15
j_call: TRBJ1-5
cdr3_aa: CATSSSGTWQPQHF

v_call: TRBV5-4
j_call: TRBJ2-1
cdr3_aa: CASSFGGGGFNEQFF